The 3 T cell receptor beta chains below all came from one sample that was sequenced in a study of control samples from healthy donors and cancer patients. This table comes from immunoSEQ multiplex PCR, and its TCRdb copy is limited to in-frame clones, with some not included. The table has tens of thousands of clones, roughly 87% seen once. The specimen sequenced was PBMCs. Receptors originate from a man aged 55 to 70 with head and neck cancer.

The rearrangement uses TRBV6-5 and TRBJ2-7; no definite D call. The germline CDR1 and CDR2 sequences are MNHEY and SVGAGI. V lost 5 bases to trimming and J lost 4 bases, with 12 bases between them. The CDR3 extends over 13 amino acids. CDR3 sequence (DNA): TGTGCCAGCAGTCAGGACGTCGCTTACGAGCAGTACTTC. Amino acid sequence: CASSQDVAYEQYF.

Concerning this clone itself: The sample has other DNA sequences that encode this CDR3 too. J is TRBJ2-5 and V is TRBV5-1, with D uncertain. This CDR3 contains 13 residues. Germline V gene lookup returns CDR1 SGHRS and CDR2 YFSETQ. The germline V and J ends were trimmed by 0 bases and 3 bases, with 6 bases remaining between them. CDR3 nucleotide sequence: TGCGCCAGCAGCTTGGGTGGAGAAGAGACCCAGTACTTC. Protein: CASSLGGEETQYF. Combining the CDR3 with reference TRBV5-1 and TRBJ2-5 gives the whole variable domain KAGVTQTPRYLIKTRGQQVTLSCSPISGHRSVSWYQQTPGQGLQFLFEYFSETQRNKGNFPGRFSGRQFSNSRSEMNVSTLELGDSALYLCASSLGGEETQYFGPGTRLLVL.

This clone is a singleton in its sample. The CDR3 loop is CASSLAGLAGVQETQYF. In DNA, the CDR3 is TGTGCCAGCAGCTTGGCTGGACTAGCGGGGGTACAAGAGACCCAGTACTTC. The V and J genes are TRBV5-6 and TRBJ2-5, with TRBD2 identical over 13 bases. V was pared by 0 bases and J by 2 bases, with 4 bases of the junction left unmatched. The CDR3 runs to 17 residues. Germline V gives CDR1 SGHDT, CDR2 YYEEEE. The full variable domain, in which reference TRBV5-6 and TRBJ2-5 provide the parts outside the CDR3, is DAGVTQSPTHLIKTRGQQVTLRCSPKSGHDTVSWYQQALGQGPQFIFQYYEEEERQRGNFPDRFSGHQFPNYSSELNVNALLLGDSALYLCASSLAGLAGVQETQYFGPGTRLLVL.